This T cell receptor (beta chain) is from a study of shared clonotypes between healthy human individuals. Study context: Ranging from 18 to 49 in age, donors were two women and a few men.

Each donor was a Caucasian adult residing in Nashville, Tennessee. For this clone: This specimen includes other DNA sequences encoding the same CDR3.

TCRdb keeps only in-frame clones here, not all; method: immunoSEQ multiplex PCR. Among roughly 500,000 clones listed, over 75% were seen once. The CDR3 has 14 residues. Germline lookup yields CDR1 SGDLS and CDR2 YYNGEE. Trimming cost V 4 bases and J 4 bases; bases outside gene matches: 3. This TCR derives from a woman in her thirties or forties in good health. Some clones in this sample may be carry-over from other donors' samples. This chain connects TRBV9 to TRBJ2-1; 9 nucleotides line up with TRBD1. The specimen sequenced was PBMCs. DNA for the CDR3: TGTGCCAGCAGCCGGGACAGGGCTTACAATGAGCAGTTCTTC. Its translation: CASSRDRAYNEQFF.